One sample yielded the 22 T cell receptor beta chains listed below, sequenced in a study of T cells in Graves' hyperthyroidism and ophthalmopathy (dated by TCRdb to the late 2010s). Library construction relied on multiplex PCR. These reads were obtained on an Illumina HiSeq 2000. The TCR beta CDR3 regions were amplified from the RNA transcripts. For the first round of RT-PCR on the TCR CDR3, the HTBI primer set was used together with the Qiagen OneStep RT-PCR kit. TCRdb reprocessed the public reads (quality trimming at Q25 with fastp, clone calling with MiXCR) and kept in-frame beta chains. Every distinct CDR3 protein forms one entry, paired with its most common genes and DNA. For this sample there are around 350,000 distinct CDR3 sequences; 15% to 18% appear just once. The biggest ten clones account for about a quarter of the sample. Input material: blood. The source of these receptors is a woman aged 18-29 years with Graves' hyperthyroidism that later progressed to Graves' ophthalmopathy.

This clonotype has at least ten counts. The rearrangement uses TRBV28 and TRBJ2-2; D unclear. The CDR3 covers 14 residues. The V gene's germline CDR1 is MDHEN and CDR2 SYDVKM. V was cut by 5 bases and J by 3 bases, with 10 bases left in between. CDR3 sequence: CASSIRGYTGELFF. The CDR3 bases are TGTGCCAGCAGTATCCGCGGTTACACCGGGGAGCTGTTTTTT.

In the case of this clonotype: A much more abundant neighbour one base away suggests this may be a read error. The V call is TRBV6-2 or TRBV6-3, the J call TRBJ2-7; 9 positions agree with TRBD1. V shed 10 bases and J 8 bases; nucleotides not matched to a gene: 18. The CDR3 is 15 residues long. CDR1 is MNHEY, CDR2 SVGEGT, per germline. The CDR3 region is CATKGPTGGMRQQYF. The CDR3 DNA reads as TGTGCCACCAAGGGGCCGACAGGGGGAATGCGCCAGCAGTACTTC.

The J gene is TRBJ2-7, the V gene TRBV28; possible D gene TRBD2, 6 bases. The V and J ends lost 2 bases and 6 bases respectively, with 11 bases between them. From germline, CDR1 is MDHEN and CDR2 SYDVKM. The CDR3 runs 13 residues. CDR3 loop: CASSLGRGGEQYF. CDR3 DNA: TGTGCCAGCAGTTTAGGCCGGGGAGGCGAGCAGTACTTC.

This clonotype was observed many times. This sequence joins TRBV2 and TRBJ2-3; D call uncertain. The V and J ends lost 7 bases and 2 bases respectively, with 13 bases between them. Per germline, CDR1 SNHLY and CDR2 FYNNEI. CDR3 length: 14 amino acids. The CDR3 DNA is TGTGCCAGCACCCAGACGGCGCCCACAGATACGCAGTATTTT. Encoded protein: CASTQTAPTDTQYF.

CDR3 protein: CATSIFPDRYETQYF. The CDR3 nucleotides are TGTGCCACCAGCATCTTCCCGGACCGCTACGAGACGCAGTATTTT. V is TRBV15 and J is TRBJ2-3; D is uncertain. The CDR3 extends over 15 amino acids. The germline V gene encodes CDR1 LNHNV and CDR2 YYDKDF (reference sequence). Trimming pared 4 bases from V and 9 bases from J, leaving 20 bases between.

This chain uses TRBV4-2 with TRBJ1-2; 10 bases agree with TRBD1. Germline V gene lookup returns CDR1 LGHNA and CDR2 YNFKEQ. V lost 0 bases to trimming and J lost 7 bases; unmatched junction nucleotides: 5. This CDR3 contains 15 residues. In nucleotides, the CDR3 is TGTGCCAGCAGCCAAGATCTTGACAGGGGGCTTGGCTACACCTTC. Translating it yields CASSQDLDRGLGYTF.

The CDR3: CASSAGQPQHF. The CDR3 nucleotides are TGTGCCAGCTCAGCGGGTCAGCCCCAGCATTTT. The chain joins TRBV28 to TRBJ1-5; D unclear. This CDR3 is 11 amino acids long. The ends were cut back, 8 bases at V and 6 bases at J, with 8 bases in the middle. Looked up from germline, CDR1 is MDHEN and CDR2 is SYDVKM.

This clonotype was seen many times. The CDR3 DNA follows: TGTGCCAGCAGCCCCGGGGTAGCGGGATACAATGAGCAGTTCTTC. Amino acid sequence: CASSPGVAGYNEQFF. The genes are TRBV3-1 and TRBJ2-1; 8 bases are a match to TRBD2. Germline values: CDR1 LGHDT, CDR2 YNNKEL (reference sequence). V dropped 4 bases and J dropped 4; count of bases not matched to a gene: 6. The CDR3 length is 15 residues.

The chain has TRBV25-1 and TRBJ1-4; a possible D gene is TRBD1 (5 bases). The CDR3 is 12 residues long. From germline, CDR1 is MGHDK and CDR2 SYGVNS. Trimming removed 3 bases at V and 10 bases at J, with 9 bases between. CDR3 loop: CASSDDSSKLFF. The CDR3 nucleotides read TGTGCCAGCAGTGATGACAGCTCAAAACTGTTTTTT. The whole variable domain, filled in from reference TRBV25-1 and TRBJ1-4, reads EADIYQTPRYLVIGTGKKITLECSQTMGHDKMYWYQQDPGMELHLIHYSYGVNSTEKGDLSSESTVSRIRTEHFPLTLESARPSHTSQYLCASSDDSSKLFFGSGTQLSVL.

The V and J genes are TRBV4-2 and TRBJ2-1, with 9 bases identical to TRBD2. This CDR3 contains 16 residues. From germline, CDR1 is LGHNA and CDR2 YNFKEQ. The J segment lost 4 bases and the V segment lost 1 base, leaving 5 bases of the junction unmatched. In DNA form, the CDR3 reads TGTGCCAGCAGCCAAGTCGGTCTAGCGGGGTACAATGAGCAGTTCTTC. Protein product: CASSQVGLAGYNEQFF.

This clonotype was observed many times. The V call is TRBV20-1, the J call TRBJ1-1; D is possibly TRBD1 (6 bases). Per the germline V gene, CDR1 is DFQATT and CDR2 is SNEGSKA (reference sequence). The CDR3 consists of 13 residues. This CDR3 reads CIFQGQGNTEAFF. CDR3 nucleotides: TGCATCTTCCAGGGGCAAGGGAACACTGAAGCTTTCTTT.

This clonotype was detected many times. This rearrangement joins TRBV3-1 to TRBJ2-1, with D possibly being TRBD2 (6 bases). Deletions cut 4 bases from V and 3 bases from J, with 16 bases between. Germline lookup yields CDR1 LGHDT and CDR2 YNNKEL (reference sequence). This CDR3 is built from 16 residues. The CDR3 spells CASSPEPAGDYNEQFF. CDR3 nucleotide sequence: TGTGCCAGCAGCCCCGAGCCAGCGGGCGACTACAATGAGCAGTTCTTC.

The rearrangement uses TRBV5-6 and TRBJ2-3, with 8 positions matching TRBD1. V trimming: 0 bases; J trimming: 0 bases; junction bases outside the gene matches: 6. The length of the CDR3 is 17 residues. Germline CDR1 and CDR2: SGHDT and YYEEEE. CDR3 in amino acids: CASSLGPGQESTDTQYF. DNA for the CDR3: TGTGCCAGCAGCTTGGGTCCGGGACAGGAAAGCACAGATACGCAGTATTTT.

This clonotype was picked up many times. The CDR3, as DNA: TGCAGCGTTTACGACGGGGGAGACTCCTACAATGAGCAGTTCTTC. It is translated as CSVYDGGDSYNEQFF. The chain joins TRBV29-1 to TRBJ2-1, with D possibly being TRBD2 (6 bases). The V end was cut by 5 bases, the J end by 0 bases, with 14 bases between. Germline CDR1 reads SQVTM; CDR2 reads ANQGSEA. CDR3 length equals 15 residues.

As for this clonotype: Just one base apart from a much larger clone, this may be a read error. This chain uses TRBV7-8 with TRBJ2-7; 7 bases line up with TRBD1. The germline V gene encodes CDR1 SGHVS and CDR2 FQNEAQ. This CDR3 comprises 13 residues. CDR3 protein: CAGSFGTAYEQYF. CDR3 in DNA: TGTGCCGGCAGCTTCGGGACAGCCTACGAGCAGTACTTC.

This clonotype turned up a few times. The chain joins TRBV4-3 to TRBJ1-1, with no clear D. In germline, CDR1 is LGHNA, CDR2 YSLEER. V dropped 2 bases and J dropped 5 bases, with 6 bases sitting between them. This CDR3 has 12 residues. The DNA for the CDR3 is TGCGCCAGCAGCCAACGGAGGACTGAAGCTTTCTTT. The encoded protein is CASSQRRTEAFF.

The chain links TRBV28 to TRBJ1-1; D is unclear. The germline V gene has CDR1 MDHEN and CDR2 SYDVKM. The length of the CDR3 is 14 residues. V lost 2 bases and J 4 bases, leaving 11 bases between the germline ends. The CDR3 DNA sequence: TGTGCCAGCAGTTTACCACAGTGCCCCACTGAAGCTTTCTTT. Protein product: CASSLPQCPTEAFF. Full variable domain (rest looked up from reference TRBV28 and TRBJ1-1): DVKVTQSSRYLVKRTGEKVFLECVQDMDHENMFWYRQDPGLGLRLIYFSYDVKMKEKGDIPEGYSVSREKKERFSLILESASTNQTSMYLCASSLPQCPTEAFFGQGTRLTVV.

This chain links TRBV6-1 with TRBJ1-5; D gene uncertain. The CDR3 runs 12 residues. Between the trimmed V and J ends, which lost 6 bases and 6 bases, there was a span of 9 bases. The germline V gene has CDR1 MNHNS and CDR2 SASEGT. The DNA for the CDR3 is TGTGCCAGCAGCCGAGGAAGTCAGCCCCAGCATTTT. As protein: CASSRGSQPQHF.

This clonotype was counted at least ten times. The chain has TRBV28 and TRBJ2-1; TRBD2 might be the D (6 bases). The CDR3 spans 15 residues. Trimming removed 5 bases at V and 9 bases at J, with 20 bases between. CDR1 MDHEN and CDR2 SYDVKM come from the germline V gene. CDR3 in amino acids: CASSLARDFGGEQFF. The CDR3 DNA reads TGTGCCAGCAGTCTAGCAAGGGACTTTGGGGGTGAGCAGTTCTTC.

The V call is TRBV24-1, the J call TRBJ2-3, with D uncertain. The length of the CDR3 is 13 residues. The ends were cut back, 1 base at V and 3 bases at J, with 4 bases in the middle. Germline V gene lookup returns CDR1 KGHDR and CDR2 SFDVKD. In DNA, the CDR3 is TGTGCCACCAGTGATTTTCGTACAGATACGCAGTATTTT. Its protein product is CATSDFRTDTQYF.

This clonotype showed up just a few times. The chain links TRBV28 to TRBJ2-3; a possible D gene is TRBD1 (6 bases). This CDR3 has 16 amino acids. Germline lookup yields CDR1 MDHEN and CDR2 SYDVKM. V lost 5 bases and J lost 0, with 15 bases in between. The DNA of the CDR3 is TGTGCCAGCAGTGCCGCAGGGGAAGAGAGCACAGATACGCAGTATTTT. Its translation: CASSAAGEESTDTQYF. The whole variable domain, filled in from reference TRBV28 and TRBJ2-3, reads DVKVTQSSRYLVKRTGEKVFLECVQDMDHENMFWYRQDPGLGLRLIYFSYDVKMKEKGDIPEGYSVSREKKERFSLILESASTNQTSMYLCASSAAGEESTDTQYFGPGTRLTVL.

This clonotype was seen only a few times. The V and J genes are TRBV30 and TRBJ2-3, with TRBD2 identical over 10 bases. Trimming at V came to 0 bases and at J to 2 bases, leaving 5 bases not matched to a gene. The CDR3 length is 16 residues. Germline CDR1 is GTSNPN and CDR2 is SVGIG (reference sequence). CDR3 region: CAWSVAGGPYTDTQYF. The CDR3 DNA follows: TGTGCCTGGAGTGTAGCGGGAGGGCCCTACACAGATACGCAGTATTTT.